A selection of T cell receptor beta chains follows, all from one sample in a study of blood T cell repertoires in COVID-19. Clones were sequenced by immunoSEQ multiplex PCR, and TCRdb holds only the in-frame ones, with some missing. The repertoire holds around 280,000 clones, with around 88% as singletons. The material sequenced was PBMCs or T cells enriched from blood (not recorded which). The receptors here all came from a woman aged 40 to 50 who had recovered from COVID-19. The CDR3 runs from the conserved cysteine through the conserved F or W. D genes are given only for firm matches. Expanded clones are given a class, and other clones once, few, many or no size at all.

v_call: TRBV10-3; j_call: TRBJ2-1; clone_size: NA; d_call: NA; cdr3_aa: CAISESETEQFF; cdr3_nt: TGTGCCATCAGTGAGAGCGAGACTGAGCAGTTCTTC
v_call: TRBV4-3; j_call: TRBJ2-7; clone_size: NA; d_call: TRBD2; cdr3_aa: CASSPTSGTYEQYF; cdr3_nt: TGCGCCAGCAGCCCTACTAGCGGAACATACGAGCAGTACTTC
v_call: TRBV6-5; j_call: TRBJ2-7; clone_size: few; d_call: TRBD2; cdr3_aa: CASSYASGRVYEQYF; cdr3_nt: TGTGCCAGCAGTTATGCTAGCGGGAGGGTCTACGAGCAGTACTTC
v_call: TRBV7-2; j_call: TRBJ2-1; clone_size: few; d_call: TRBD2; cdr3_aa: CASSPTSGRVFF; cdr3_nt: TGTGCCAGCAGCCCCACTAGCGGGAGGGTGTTCTTC
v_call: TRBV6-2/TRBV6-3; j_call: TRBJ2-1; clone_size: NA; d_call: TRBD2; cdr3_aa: CASSGTPGRFEQFF; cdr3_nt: TGTGCCAGCAGCGGGACTCCCGGGAGGTTTGAGCAGTTCTTC
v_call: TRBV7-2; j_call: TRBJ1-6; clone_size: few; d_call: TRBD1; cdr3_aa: CASSPRQGPSPLHF; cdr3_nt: TGTGCCAGCAGCCCCCGACAGGGTCCTTCACCCCTCCACTTT
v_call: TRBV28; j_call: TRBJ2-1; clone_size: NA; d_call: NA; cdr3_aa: CASVGASIFNEQFF; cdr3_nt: TGTGCCAGCGTGGGAGCTAGTATTTTCAATGAGCAGTTCTTC
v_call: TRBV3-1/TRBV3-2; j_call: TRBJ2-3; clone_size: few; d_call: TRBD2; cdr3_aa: CASSLQIAGGLQDTQYF; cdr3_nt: TGTGCCAGCAGCCTTCAGATAGCGGGAGGGCTCCAAGATACGCAGTATTTT
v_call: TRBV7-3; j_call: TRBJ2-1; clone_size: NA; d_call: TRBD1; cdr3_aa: CASSAPGTAAVGEQFF; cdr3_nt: TGTGCCAGCAGCGCCCCCGGGACAGCCGCTGTCGGTGAGCAGTTCTTC
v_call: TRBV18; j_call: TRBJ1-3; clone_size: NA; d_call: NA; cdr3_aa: CASSPARRPSSGNTIYF; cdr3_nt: TGTGCCAGCTCACCAGCGAGGAGGCCCAGCTCTGGAAACACCATATATTTT
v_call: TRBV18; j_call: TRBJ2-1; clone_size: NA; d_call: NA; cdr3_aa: CASSPSQGVRNEQFF; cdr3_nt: TGTGCCAGCTCACCAAGCCAGGGTGTCCGCAATGAGCAGTTCTTC
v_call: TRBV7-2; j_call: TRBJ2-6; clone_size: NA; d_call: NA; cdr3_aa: CASSSLVTGANVLTF; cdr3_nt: TGTGCCAGCAGCTCACTCGTTACTGGGGCCAACGTCCTGACTTTC
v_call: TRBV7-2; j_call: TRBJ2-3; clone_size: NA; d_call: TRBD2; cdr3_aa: CASSRDYPDTQYF; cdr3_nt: TGTGCCAGCAGCCGGGACTATCCAGATACGCAGTATTTT
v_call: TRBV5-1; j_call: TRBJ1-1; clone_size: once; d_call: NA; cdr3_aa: CASSLELGTEAFF; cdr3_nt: TGCGCCAGCAGCTTGGAACTAGGGACTGAAGCTTTCTTT
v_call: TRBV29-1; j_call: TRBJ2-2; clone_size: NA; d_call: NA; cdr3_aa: CSGRLYGELFF; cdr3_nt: TGCAGCGGGCGGTTATACGGGGAGCTGTTTTTT
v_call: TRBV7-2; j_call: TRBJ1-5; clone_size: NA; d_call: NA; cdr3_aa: CASSPWEGQGQPQHF; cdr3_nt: TGTGCCAGCAGCCCGTGGGAGGGGCAAGGTCAGCCCCAGCATTTT
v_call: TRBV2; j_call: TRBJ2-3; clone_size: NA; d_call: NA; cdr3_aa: CASSRGRAGDTQYF; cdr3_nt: TGTGCCAGCAGTCGGGGGAGAGCCGGCGATACGCAGTATTTT
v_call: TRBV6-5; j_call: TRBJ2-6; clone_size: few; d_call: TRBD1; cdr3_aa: CATRTGGSGANVLTF; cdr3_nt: TGTGCCACCCGGACAGGGGGCTCTGGGGCCAACGTCCTGACTTTC
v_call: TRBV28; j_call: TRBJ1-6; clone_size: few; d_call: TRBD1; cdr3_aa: CASSFDMDRAFHF; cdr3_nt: TGTGCCAGCAGTTTTGACATGGACAGGGCTTTCCACTTT
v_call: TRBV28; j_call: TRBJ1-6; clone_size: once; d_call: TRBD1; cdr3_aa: CASSLFALGTALHF; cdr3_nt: TGTGCCAGCAGTTTATTTGCCCTCGGGACAGCTCTCCACTTT
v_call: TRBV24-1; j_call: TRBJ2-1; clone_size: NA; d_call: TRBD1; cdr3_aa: CATSDSDRDSYNEQFF; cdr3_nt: TGTGCCACCAGTGACTCGGACAGGGACTCCTACAATGAGCAGTTCTTC
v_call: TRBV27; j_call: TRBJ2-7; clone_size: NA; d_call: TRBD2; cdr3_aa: CASSSVAGGPYEQYF; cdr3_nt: TGTGCCAGCAGTTCTGTAGCGGGAGGCCCCTACGAGCAGTACTTC
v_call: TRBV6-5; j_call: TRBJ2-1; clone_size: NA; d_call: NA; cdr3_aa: CASSLPGFNEQFF; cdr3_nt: TGTGCCAGCAGTCTCCCAGGGTTTAATGAGCAGTTCTTC
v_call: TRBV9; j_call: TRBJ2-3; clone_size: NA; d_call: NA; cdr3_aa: CASSVGSGHSTDTQYF; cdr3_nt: TGTGCCAGCAGCGTAGGTAGCGGTCATAGCACAGATACGCAGTATTTT
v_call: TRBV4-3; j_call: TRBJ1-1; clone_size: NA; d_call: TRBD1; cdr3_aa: CASSHIQGSYSTEAFF; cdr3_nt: TGCGCCAGCAGCCACATACAGGGGTCGTACAGCACTGAAGCTTTCTTT
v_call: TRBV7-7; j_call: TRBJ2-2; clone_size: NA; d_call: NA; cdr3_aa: CASSFTSGGELFF; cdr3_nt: TGTGCTAGCAGCTTTACTAGTGGCGGGGAGCTGTTTTTT
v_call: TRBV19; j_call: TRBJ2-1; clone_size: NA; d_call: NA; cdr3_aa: CASSYRVPPEGGEQFF; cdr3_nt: TGTGCCAGTAGCTATCGTGTGCCCCCCGAGGGCGGTGAGCAGTTCTTC
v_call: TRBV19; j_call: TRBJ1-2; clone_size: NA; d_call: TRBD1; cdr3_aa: CASSDTTGGGGGYTF; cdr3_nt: TGTGCCAGTAGTGATACGACAGGGGGCGGTGGTGGCTACACCTTC
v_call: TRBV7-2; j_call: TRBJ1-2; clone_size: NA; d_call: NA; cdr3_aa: CASSLVASNYGYTF; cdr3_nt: TGTGCCAGCAGCTTGGTCGCCAGTAACTATGGCTACACCTTC
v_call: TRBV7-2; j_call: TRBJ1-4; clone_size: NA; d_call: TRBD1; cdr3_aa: CASSRTGTANEKLFF; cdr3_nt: TGTGCCAGCAGCCGGACCGGGACAGCTAATGAAAAACTGTTTTTT
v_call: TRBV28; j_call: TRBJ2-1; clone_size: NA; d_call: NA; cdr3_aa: CASSPPGTLNEQFF; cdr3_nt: TGTGCCAGCAGCCCCCCGGGGACTCTGAATGAGCAGTTCTTC
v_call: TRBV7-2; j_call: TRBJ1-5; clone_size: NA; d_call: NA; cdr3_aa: CASSLAGGTQPQHF; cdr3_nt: TGTGCCAGCAGCTTAGCGGGGGGAACTCAGCCCCAGCATTTT
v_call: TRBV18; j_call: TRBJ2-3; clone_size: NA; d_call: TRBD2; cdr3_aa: CASSPGLDSDTQYF; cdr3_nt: TGTGCCAGCTCACCGGGACTAGATTCGGATACGCAGTATTTT
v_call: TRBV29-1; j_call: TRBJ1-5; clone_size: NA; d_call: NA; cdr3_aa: CSVEVTANQPQHF; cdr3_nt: TGCAGCGTTGAGGTGACAGCCAATCAGCCCCAGCATTTT
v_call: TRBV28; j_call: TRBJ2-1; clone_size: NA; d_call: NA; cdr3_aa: CASTHFAGPYNEQFF; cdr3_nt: TGTGCCAGCACCCACTTTGCGGGGCCCTACAATGAGCAGTTCTTC
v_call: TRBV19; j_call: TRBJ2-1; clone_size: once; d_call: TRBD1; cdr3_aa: CASIEDRGGEQFF; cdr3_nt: TGTGCCAGTATCGAGGACAGGGGGGGTGAGCAGTTCTTC
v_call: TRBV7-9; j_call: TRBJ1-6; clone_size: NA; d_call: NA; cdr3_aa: CASSLDAGGHSPLHF; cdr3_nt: TGTGCCAGCAGCTTAGATGCTGGGGGCCATTCACCCCTCCACTTT
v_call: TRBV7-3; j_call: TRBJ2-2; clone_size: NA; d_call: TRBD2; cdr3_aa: CASSPSSLAGVTGELFF; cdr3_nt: TGTGCCAGCAGCCCGAGCTCTTTAGCGGGAGTTACCGGGGAGCTGTTTTTT